Reported below is one T cell receptor beta chain. Its antigen is not identified. The sample originates from a study of T cells in Graves' hyperthyroidism and ophthalmopathy. General study points: Most expanded thyroid clonotypes above 0.001 recurred in blood. From stable hyperthyroidism, ophthalmopathy was separated by a 13 V-J model.

Amplified TCR beta CDR3 regions came from RNA transcripts. TCR CDR3 regions were first amplified by RT-PCR with HTBI primers. Via MiXCR, TCRdb re-called the multiplex PCR reads, giving one row per CDR3 protein. This table holds 550,000 to 600,000 distinct CDR3 sequences, around 46% found once. Orbital computed tomography and thyroid ultrasound, together with serum TRAb and thyroxine and clinical symptoms, were used for diagnoses. The ends were cut back, 6 bases at V and 2 bases at J, with 16 bases in the middle. CDR3 length: 15 residues. The germline gives CDR1 SEHNR, CDR2 FQNEAQ (reference sequence).

Sequencing was done on a sample of peripheral blood or thyroid tissue (not recorded which). The rearrangement links TRBV7-9 to TRBJ1-1; D remains unclear. The source of this sequence is an adult woman with Graves' disease, either hyperthyroidism or ophthalmopathy (not recorded which). The CDR3 region has the DNA TGTGCCAGCAGTCCTACGTTTGGGGTTAACACTGAAGCTTTCTTT. Amino acids: CASSPTFGVNTEAFF.